A selection of T cell receptor beta chains follows, all from one sample in a study of STAT5B mutations in CD4+ large granular lymphocyte leukemia. The table came from immunoSEQ multiplex PCR; TCRdb's copy has only in-frame clones and leaves some out. Seen here are 20,000 to 25,000 clones, 70% to 75% observed once, and the top ten hold around 28%. Sequencing was done on a sample of CD4+ T cells from blood buffy coats. These receptors came from a human donor in good health. Each CDR3 is given with its conserved first and last residue.

TRBV11-3 | CASSLGGDSYGYTF
TRBV7-9 | CASLLQGTTEQFF
TRBV19 | CASSIPGQENYGYTF
TRBV6-5 | CASRTGLMQYF
TRBV18 | CASSPQAGTQYF
TRBV29-1 | CSVEAGPSGLTDTQYF
TRBV28 | CASTSGRNTGELFF
TRBV19 | CASSFQDSSTGELFF
TRBV29-1 | CSVEAGHQNSGAFF
TRBV19 | CASRTTSGGLSYNEQFF
TRBV5-1 | CASSTTEIYNSPLHF
TRBV4-3 | CASSHSTGGTGNTIYF
TRBV2 | CASSGRNTEAFF
TRBV5-4 | CASSGDPSGANVLTF
TRBV2 | CASRRSGTQTYEQYF
TRBV19 | CASTSPSGHGNTGELFF
TRBV7-2 | CASSYYRGEAYEQYF
TRBV11-2 | CASTSLARGGARNEQFF
TRBV5-1 | CASSRLGLDTDTQYF
TRBV7-9 | CASSSHKGHRSGYTF
TRBV10-3 | CAISPGGETQYF
TRBV28 | CASRPRTYTIMNTEAFF
TRBV11-2 | CASSPSPWGGEKLFF
TRBV4-1 | CASSQEDGGNTEAFF
TRBV19 | CASHNTGELFF
TRBV7-9 | CASSRDRADTEAFF